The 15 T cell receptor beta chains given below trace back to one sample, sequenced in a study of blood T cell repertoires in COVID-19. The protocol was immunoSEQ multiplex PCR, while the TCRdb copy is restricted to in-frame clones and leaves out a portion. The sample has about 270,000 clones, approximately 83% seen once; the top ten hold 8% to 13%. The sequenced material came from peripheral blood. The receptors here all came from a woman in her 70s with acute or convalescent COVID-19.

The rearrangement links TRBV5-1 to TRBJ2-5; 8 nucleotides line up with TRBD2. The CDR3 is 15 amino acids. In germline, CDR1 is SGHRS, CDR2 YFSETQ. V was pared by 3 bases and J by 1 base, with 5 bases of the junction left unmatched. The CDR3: CASSWRGAVQETQYF. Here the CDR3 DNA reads TGCGCCAGCAGCTGGCGGGGGGCGGTCCAAGAGACCCAGTACTTC.

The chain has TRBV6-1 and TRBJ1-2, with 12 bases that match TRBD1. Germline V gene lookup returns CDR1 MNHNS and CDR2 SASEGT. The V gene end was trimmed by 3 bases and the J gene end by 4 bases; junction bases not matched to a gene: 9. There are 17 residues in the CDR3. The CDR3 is CASSDTGTGGLGYGYTF. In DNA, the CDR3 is TGTGCCAGCAGTGACACCGGGACAGGGGGCCTCGGCTATGGCTACACCTTC.

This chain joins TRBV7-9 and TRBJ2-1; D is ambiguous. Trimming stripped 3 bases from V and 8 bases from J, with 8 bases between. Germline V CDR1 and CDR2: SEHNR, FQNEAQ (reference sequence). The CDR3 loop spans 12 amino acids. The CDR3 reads CASSLTLYEQFF. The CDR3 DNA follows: TGTGCCAGCAGCTTGACACTCTATGAGCAGTTCTTC.

CDR3 loop: CASSLLSGGALTQYF. Here the CDR3 DNA reads TGTGCCAGCAGCCTACTTAGCGGGGGGGCCCTGACCCAGTACTTC. This chain connects TRBV3-1 (or the pseudogene TRBV3-2) to TRBJ2-5, with 11 bases lining up with TRBD2. Per germline, CDR1 LGHDT and CDR2 YNNKEL (reference sequence). V shed 4 bases, J shed 7 bases, and the junction held 8 bases outside the gene matches. The CDR3 length is 15 residues.

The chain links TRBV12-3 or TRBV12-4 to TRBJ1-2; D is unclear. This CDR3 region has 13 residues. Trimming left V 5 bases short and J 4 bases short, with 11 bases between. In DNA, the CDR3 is TGTGCCAGCAGTCCAGGCAACACCTATGGCTACACCTTC. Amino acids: CASSPGNTYGYTF.

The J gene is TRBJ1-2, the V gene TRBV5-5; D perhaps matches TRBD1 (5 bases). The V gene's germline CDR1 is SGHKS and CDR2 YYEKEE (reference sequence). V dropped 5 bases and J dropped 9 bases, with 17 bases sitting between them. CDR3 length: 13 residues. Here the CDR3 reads CASSSAGGLRYTF. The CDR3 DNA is TGTGCCAGCAGTTCCGCCGGGGGTTTGCGCTACACCTTC.

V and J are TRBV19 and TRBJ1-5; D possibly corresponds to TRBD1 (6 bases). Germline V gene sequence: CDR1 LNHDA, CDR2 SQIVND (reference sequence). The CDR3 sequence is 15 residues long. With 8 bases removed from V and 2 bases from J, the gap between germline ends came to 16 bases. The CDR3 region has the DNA TGTGCCAGTGGGACATTCGAGAGGGGCAATCAGCCCCAGCATTTT. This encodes CASGTFERGNQPQHF. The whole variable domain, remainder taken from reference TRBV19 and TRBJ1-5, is DGGITQSPKYLFRKEGQNVTLSCEQNLNHDAMYWYRQDPGQGLRLIYYSQIVNDFQKGDIAEGYSVSREKKESFPLTVTSAQKNPTAFYLCASGTFERGNQPQHFGDGTRLSIL.

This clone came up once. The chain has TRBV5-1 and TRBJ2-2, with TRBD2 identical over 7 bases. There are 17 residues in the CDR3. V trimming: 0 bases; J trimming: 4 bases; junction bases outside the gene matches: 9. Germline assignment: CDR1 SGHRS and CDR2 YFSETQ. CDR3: CASSLASGAGFTGELFF. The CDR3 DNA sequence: TGCGCCAGCAGCTTGGCCAGCGGGGCCGGTTTCACCGGGGAGCTGTTTTTT. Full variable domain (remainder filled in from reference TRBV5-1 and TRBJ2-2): KAGVTQTPRYLIKTRGQQVTLSCSPISGHRSVSWYQQTPGQGLQFLFEYFSETQRNKGNFPGRFSGRQFSNSRSEMNVSTLELGDSALYLCASSLASGAGFTGELFFGEGSRLTVL.

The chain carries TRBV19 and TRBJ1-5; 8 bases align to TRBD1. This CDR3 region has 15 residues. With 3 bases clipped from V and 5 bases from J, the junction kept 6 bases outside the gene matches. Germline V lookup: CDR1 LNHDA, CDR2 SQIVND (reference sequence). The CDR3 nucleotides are TGTGCCAGTAGTATGGAAGGACAGGGTTATCAGCCCCAGCATTTT. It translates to CASSMEGQGYQPQHF.

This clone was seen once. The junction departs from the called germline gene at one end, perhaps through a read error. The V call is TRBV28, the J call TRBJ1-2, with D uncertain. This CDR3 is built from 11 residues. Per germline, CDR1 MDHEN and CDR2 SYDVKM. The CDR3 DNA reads TGCGCAGCTTGGTCGGGGTATGGCTACACCTTC. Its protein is CAAWSGYGYTF.

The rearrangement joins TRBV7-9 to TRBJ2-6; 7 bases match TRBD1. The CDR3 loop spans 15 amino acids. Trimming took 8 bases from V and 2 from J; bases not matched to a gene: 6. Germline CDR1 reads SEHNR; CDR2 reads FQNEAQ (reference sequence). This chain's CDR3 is CASGHTGAGANVLTF. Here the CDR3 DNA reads TGTGCCAGCGGTCATACAGGGGCTGGGGCCAACGTCCTGACTTTC.

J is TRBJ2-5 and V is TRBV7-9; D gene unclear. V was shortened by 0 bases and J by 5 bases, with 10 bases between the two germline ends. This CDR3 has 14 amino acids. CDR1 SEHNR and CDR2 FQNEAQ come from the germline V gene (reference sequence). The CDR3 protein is CASSLAADYETQYF. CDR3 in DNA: TGTGCCAGCAGCTTAGCCGCAGATTATGAGACCCAGTACTTC.

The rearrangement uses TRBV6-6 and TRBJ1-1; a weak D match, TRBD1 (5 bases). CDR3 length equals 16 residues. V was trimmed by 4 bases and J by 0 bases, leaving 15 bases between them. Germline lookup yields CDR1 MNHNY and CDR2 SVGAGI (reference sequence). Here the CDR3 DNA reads TGTGCCAGCAGTTCAACAGACAGCTTCCTGAACACTGAAGCTTTCTTT. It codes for CASSSTDSFLNTEAFF.

CDR3 protein: CASSKGGQGAGGYTF. The CDR3 nucleotides are TGTGCCAGCAGCAAAGGCGGACAGGGGGCTGGTGGCTACACCTTC. This rearrangement joins TRBV5-4 to TRBJ1-2; 11 bases match TRBD1. CDR3 size: 15 residues. V lost 4 bases and J lost 7; bases outside the gene matches: 9. Germline values: CDR1 SGHNT, CDR2 YYREEE (reference sequence).

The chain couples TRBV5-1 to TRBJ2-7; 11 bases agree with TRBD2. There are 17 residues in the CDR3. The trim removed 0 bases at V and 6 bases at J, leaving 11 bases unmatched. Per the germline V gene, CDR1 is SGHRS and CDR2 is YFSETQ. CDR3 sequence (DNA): TGCGCCAGCAGCTTGGTTCCTTCCGGGACTAGCGGTCGCGAGCAGTACTTC. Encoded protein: CASSLVPSGTSGREQYF.